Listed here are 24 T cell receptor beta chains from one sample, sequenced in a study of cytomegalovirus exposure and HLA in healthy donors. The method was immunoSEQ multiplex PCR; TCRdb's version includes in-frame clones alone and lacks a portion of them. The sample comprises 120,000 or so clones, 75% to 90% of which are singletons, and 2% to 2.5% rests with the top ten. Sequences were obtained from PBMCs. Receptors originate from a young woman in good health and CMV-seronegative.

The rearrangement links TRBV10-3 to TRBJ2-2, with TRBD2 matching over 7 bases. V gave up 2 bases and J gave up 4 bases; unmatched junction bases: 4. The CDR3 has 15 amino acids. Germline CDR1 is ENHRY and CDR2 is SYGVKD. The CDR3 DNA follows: TGTGCCATCAGTGAGGCAAGCGGGGTCACCGGGGAGCTGTTTTTT. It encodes CAISEASGVTGELFF.

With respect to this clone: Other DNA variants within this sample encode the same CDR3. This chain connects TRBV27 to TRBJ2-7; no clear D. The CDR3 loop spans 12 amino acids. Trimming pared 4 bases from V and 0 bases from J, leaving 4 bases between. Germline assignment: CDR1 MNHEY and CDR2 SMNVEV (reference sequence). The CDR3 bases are TGTGCCAGCAGTTCTAACTCCTACGAGCAGTACTTC. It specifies CASSSNSYEQYF.

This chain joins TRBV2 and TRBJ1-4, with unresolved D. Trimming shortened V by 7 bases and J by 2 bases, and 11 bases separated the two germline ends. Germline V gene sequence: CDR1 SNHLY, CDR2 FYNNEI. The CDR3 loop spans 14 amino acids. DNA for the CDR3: TGTGCCAGCAATTCGAGGGATACTAATGAAAAACTGTTTTTT. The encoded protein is CASNSRDTNEKLFF. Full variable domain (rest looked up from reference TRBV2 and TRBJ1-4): EPEVTQTPSHQVTQMGQEVILRCVPISNHLYFYWYRQILGQKVEFLVSFYNNEISEKSEIFDDQFSVERPDGSNFTLKIRSTKLEDSAMYFCASNSRDTNEKLFFGSGTQLSVL.

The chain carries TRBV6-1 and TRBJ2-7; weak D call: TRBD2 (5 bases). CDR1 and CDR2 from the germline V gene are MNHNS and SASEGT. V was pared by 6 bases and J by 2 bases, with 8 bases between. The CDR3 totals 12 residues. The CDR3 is CASRRAAYEQYF. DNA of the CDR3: TGTGCCAGCAGGCGGGCCGCCTACGAGCAGTACTTC.

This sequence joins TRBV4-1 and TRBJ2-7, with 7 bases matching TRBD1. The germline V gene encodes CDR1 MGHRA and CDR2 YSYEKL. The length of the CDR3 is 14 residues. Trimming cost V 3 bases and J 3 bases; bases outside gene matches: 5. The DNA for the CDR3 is TGCGCCAGCAGCCAGCAGGGACAGCTCTACGAGCAGTACTTC. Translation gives CASSQQGQLYEQYF.

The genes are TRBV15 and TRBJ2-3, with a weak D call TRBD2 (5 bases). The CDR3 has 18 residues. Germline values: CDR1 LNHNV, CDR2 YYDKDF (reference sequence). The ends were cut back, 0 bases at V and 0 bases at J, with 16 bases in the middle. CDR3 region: CATSRETTAAASTDTQYF. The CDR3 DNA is TGTGCCACCAGCAGAGAGACTACGGCGGCTGCTAGCACAGATACGCAGTATTTT.

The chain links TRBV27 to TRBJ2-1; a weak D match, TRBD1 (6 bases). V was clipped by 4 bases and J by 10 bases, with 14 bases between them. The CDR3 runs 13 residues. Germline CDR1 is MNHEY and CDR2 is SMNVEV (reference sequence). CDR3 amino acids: CASSSTGFWEQFF. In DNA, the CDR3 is TGTGCCAGCAGTTCGACAGGTTTCTGGGAGCAGTTCTTC.

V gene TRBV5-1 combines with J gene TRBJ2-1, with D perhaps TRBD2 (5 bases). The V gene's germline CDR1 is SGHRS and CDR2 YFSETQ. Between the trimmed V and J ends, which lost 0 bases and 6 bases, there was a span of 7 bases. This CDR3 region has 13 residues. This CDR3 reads CASSLASGNEQFF. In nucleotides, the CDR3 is TGCGCCAGCAGCTTGGCCAGCGGCAATGAGCAGTTCTTC.

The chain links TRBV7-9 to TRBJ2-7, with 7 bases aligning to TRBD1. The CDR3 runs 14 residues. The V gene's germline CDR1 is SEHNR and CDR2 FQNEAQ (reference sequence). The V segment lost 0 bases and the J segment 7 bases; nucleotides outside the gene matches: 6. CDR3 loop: CASSLAGTALEQYF. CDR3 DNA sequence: TGTGCCAGCAGCTTAGCCGGGACAGCCTTAGAGCAGTACTTC.

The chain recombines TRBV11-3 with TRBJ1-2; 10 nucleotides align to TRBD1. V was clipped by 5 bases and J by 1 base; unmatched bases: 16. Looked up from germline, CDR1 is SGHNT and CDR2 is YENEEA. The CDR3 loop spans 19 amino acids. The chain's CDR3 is CASSPTLPGQGNRNYGYTF. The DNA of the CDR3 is TGTGCCAGCAGCCCTACTTTACCGGGACAGGGGAACCGTAACTATGGCTACACCTTC.

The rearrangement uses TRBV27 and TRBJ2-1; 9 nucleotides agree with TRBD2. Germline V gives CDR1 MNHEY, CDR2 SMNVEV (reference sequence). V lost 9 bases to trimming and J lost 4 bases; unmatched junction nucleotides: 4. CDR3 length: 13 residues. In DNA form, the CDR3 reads TGTGCCAGTAAGACTAGCGGTTACAATGAGCAGTTCTTC. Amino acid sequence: CASKTSGYNEQFF.

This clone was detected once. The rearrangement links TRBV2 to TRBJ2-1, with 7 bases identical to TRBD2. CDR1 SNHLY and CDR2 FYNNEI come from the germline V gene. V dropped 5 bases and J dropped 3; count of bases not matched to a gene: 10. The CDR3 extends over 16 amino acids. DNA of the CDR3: TGTGCCAGCAGTCCCTCCCTAGCGGACTACTACAATGAGCAGTTCTTC. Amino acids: CASSPSLADYYNEQFF.

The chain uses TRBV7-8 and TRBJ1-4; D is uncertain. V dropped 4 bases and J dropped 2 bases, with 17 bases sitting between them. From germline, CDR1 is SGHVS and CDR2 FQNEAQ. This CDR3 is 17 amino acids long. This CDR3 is CASSSHPRRGTNEKLFF. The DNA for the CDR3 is TGTGCCAGCAGCTCCCACCCTCGTAGAGGCACTAATGAAAAACTGTTTTTT.

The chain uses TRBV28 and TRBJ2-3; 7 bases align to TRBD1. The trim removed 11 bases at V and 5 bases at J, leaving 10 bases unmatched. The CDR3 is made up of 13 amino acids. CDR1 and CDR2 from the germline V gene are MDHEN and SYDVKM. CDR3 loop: CAGYDRVGDTQYF. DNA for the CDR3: TGTGCCGGCTATGACAGGGTTGGAGATACGCAGTATTTT.

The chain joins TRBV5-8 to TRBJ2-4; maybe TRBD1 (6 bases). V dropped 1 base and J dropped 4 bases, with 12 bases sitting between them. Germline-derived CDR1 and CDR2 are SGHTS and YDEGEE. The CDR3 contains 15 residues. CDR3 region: CASSLLQGIKNIQYF. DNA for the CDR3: TGTGCCAGCAGCTTGTTACAGGGAATTAAAAACATTCAGTACTTC. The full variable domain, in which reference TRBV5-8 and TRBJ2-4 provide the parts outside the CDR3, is EAGVTQSPTHLIKTRGQQATLRCSPISGHTSVYWYQQALGLGLQFLLWYDEGEERNRGNFPPRFSGRQFPNYSSELNVNALELEDSALYLCASSLLQGIKNIQYFGAGTRLSVL.

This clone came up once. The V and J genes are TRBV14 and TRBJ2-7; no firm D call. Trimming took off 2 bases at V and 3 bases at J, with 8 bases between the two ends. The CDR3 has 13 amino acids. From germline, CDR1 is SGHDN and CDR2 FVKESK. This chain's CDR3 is CASSQQVFYEQYF. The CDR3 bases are TGTGCCAGCAGCCAACAGGTTTTCTACGAGCAGTACTTC. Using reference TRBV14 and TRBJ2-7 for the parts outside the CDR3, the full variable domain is EAGVTQFPSHSVIEKGQTVTLRCDPISGHDNLYWYRRVMGKEIKFLLHFVKESKQDESGMPNNRFLAERTGGTYSTLKVQPAELEDSGVYFCASSQQVFYEQYFGPGTRLTVT.

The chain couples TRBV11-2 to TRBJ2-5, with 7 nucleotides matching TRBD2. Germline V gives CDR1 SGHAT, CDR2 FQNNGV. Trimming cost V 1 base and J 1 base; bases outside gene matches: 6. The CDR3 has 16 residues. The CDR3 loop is CASSLAPREVQETQYF. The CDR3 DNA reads TGTGCCAGCAGCTTAGCTCCCCGGGAGGTCCAAGAGACCCAGTACTTC. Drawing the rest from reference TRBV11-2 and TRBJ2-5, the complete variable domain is EAGVAQSPRYKIIEKRQSVAFWCNPISGHATLYWYQQILGQGPKLLIQFQNNGVVDDSQLPKDRFSAERLKGVDSTLKIQPAKLEDSAVYLCASSLAPREVQETQYFGPGTRLLVL.

CDR3 loop: CASSQGGGEQYF. Here the CDR3 DNA reads TGTGCCAGCAGCCAGGGGGGGGGCGAGCAGTACTTC. V and J are TRBV4-2 and TRBJ2-7, with 7 positions matching TRBD2. CDR3 length: 12 residues. Losses at the gene ends were 3 bases for V and 6 bases for J; bases not matched to a gene: 2. Germline-derived CDR1 and CDR2 are LGHNA and YNFKEQ.

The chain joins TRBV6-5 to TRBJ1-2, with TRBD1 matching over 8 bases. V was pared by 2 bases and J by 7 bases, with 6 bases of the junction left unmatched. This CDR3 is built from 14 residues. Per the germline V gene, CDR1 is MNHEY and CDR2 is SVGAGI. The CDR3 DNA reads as TGTGCCAGCAGTTACGGACAGGGCGGTGGTGGCTACACCTTC. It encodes CASSYGQGGGGYTF.

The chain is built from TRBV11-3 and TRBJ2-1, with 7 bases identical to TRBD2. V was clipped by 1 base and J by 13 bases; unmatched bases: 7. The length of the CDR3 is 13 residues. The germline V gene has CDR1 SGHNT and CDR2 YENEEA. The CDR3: CASSLGEGTAQFF. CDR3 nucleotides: TGTGCCAGCAGCTTAGGGGAGGGAACCGCACAGTTCTTC.

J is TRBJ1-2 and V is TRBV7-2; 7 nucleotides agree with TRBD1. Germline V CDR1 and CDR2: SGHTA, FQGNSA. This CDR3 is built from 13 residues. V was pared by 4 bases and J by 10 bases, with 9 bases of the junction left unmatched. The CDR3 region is CASSSTDREVYTF. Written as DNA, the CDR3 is TGTGCCAGCAGCTCAACTGACAGGGAGGTCTACACCTTC. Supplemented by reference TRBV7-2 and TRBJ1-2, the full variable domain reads GAGVSQSPSNKVTEKGKDVELRCDPISGHTALYWYRQSLGQGLEFLIYFQGNSAPDKSGLPSDRFSAERTGGSVSTLTIQRTQQEDSAVYLCASSSTDREVYTFGSGTRLTVV.

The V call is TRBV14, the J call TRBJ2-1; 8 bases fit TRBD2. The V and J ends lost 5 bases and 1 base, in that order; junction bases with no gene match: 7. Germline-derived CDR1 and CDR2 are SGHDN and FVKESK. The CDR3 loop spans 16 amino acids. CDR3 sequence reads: CASSGLSGVSYNEQFF. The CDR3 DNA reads TGTGCCAGCAGCGGACTTAGCGGGGTTTCCTACAATGAGCAGTTCTTC.

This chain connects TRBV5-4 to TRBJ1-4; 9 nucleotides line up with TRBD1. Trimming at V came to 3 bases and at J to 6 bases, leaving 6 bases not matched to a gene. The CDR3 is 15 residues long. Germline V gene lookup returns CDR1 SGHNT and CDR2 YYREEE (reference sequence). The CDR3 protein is CASSWGTGLDEKLFF. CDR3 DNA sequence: TGTGCCAGCAGCTGGGGGACAGGGCTCGATGAAAAACTGTTTTTT.

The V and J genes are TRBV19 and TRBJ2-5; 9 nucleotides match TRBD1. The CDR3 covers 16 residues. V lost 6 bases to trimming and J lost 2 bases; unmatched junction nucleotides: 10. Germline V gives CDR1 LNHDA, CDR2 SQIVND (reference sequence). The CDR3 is CASSQTGQGLQETQYF. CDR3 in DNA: TGTGCCAGTAGCCAGACAGGACAGGGGCTACAAGAGACCCAGTACTTC. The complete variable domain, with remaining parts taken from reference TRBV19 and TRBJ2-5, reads DGGITQSPKYLFRKEGQNVTLSCEQNLNHDAMYWYRQDPGQGLRLIYYSQIVNDFQKGDIAEGYSVSREKKESFPLTVTSAQKNPTAFYLCASSQTGQGLQETQYFGPGTRLLVL.